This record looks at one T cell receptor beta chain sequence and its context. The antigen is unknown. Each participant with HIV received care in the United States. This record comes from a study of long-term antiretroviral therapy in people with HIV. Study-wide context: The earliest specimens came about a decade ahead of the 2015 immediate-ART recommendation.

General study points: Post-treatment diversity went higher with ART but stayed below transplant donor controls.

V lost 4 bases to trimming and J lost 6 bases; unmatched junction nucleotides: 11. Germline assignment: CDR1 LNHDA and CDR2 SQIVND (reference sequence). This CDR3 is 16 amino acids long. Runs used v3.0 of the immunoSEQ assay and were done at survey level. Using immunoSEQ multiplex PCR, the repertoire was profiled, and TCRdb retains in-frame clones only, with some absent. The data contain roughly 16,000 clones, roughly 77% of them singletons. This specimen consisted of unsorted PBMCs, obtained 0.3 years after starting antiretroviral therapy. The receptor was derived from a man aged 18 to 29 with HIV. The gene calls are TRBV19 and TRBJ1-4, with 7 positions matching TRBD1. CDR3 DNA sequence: TGTGCCAGTAGTACGGCAGACAGGGAAGTATATGAAAAACTGTTTTTT. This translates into CASSTADREVYEKLFF.